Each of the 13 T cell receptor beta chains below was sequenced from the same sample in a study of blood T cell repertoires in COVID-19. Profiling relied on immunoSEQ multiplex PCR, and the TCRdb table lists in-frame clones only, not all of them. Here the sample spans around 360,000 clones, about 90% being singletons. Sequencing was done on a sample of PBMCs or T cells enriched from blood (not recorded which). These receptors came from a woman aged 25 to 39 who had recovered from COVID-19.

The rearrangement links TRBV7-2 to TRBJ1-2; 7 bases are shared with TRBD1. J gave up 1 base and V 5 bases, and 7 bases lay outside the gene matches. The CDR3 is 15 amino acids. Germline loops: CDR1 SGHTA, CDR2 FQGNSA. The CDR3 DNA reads TGTGCCAGCAGCGAACAGGGGCGAATTAACTATGGCTACACCTTC. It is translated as CASSEQGRINYGYTF.

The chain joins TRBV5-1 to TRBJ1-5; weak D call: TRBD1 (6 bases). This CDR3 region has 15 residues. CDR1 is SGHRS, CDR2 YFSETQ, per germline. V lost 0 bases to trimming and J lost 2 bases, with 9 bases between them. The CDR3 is CASSLAGAGNQPQHF. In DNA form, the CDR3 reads TGCGCCAGCAGCTTGGCAGGGGCGGGCAATCAGCCCCAGCATTTT.

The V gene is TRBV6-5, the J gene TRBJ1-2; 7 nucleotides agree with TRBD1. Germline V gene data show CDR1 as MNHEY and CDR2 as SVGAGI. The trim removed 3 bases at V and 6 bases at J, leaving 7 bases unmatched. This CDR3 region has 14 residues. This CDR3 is CASSYKGARDGYTF. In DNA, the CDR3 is TGTGCCAGCAGTTATAAGGGGGCAAGGGATGGCTACACCTTC.

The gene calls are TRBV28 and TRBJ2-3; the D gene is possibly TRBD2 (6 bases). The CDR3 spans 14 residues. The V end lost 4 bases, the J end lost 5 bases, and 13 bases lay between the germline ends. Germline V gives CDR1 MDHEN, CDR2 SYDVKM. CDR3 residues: CASSSSAYEDTQYF. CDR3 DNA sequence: TGTGCCAGCAGTTCTAGCGCCTACGAAGATACGCAGTATTTT.

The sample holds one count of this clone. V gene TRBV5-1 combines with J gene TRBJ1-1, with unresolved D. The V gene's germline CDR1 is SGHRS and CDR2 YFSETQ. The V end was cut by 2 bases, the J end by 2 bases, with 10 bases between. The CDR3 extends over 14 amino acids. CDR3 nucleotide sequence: TGCGCCAGCAGCTTATCCGACACAAACACTGAAGCTTTCTTT. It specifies CASSLSDTNTEAFF. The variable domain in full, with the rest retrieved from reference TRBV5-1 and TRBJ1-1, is KAGVTQTPRYLIKTRGQQVTLSCSPISGHRSVSWYQQTPGQGLQFLFEYFSETQRNKGNFPGRFSGRQFSNSRSEMNVSTLELGDSALYLCASSLSDTNTEAFFGQGTRLTVV.

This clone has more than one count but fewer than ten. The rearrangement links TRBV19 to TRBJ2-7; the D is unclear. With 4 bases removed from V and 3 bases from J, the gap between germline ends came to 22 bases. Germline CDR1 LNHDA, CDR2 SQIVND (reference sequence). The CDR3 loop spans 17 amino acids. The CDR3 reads CASSKPLAGRTGYEQYF. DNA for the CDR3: TGTGCCAGTAGTAAACCCCTTGCAGGCCGCACCGGCTACGAGCAGTACTTC.

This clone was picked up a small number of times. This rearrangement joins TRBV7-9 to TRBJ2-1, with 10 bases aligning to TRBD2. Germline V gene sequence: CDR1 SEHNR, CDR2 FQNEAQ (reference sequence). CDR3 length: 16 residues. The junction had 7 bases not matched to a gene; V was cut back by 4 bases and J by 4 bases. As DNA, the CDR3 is TGTGCCAGCAGCTCTGCCGAGCGGGGGGGATACAATGAGCAGTTCTTC. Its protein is CASSSAERGGYNEQFF.

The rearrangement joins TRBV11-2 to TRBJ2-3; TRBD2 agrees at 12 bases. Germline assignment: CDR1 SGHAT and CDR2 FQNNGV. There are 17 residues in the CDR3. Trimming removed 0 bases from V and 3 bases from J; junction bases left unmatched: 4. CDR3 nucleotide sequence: TGTGCCAGCAGCTTAGATCAACTAGCGGGGGGTACAGATACGCAGTATTTT. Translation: CASSLDQLAGGTDTQYF. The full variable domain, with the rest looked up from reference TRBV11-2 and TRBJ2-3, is EAGVAQSPRYKIIEKRQSVAFWCNPISGHATLYWYQQILGQGPKLLIQFQNNGVVDDSQLPKDRFSAERLKGVDSTLKIQPAKLEDSAVYLCASSLDQLAGGTDTQYFGPGTRLTVL.

The CDR3 loop is CASSLGVDNSYEQYF. For the CDR3, the DNA is TGCGCCAGCAGCTTGGGTGTAGACAACTCCTACGAGCAGTACTTC. The chain is built from TRBV5-1 and TRBJ2-7; no definite D call. The V gene lost 0 bases and the J gene lost 0 bases, with 10 bases spanning the gap. In germline, CDR1 is SGHRS, CDR2 YFSETQ. The CDR3 length is 15 residues.

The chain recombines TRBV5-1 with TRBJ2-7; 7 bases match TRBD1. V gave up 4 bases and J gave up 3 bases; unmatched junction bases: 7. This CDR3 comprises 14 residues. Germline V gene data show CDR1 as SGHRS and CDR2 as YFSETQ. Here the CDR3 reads CASSDGQARYEQYF. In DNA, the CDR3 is TGCGCCAGCAGCGACGGACAGGCCCGCTACGAGCAGTACTTC.

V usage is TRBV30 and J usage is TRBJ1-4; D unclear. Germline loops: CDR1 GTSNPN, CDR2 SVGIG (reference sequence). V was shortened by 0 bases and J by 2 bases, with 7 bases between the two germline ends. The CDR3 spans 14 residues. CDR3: CAWSVRVTNEKLFF. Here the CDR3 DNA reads TGTGCCTGGAGTGTACGGGTCACTAATGAAAAACTGTTTTTT. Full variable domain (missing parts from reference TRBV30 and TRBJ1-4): SQTIHQWPATLVQPVGSPLSLECTVEGTSNPNLYWYRQAAGRGLQLLFYSVGIGQISSEVPQNLSASRPQDRQFILSSKKLLLSDSGFYLCAWSVRVTNEKLFFGSGTQLSVL.

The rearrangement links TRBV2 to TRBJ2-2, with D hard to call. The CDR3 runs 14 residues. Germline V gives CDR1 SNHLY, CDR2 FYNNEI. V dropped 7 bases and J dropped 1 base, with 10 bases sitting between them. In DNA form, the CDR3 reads TGTGCCAGCATGACGCTAGGGAACACCGGGGAGCTGTTTTTT. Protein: CASMTLGNTGELFF. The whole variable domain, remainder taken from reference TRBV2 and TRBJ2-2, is EPEVTQTPSHQVTQMGQEVILRCVPISNHLYFYWYRQILGQKVEFLVSFYNNEISEKSEIFDDQFSVERPDGSNFTLKIRSTKLEDSAMYFCASMTLGNTGELFFGEGSRLTVL.

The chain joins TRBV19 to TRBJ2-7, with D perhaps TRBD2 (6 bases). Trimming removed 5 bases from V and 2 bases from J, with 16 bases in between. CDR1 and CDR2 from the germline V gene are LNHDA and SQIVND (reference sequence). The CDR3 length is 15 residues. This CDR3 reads CASSAGTDFTYEQYF. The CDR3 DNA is TGTGCCAGTAGTGCCGGGACTGACTTTACCTACGAGCAGTACTTC. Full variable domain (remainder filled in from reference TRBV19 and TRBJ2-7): DGGITQSPKYLFRKEGQNVTLSCEQNLNHDAMYWYRQDPGQGLRLIYYSQIVNDFQKGDIAEGYSVSREKKESFPLTVTSAQKNPTAFYLCASSAGTDFTYEQYFGPGTRLTVT.